The rows below give T cell receptor beta chains drawn from one sample of a study of blood T cell repertoires in COVID-19. The assay was immunoSEQ multiplex PCR, and TCRdb's table has in-frame clones only and misses some. The table records approximately 200,000 clones, more than 70% of them present only once. Sequencing input: peripheral blood. The receptors stem from a person in their 70s with COVID-19, enrolled during active disease. Both conserved end residues are trimmed from each CDR3. Clone size is shown for a subset of rows, as once, few, many or a class of expanded clone.

V,J,size,CDR3
TRBV2,TRBJ1-3,NA,ASSETRASGNTIY
TRBV10-3,TRBJ2-7,NA,AIRVTGYEQY
TRBV5-1,TRBJ1-2,NA,ASSLQGNYGYT
TRBV11-1,TRBJ2-7,few,ASSSGQISYEQY
TRBV4-1,TRBJ2-7,NA,ASSHRDTVSYEQY
TRBV28,TRBJ1-2,NA,ASRGGSYNYGYT
TRBV7-9,TRBJ2-1,NA,ASSPGLTSYNEQF
TRBV2,TRBJ2-3,NA,ASSGSGLAETDTQY
TRBV30,TRBJ1-2,NA,AWSAGTTYGYT
TRBV6-5,TRBJ2-1,NA,ASKGRGAAEQF
TRBV4-3,TRBJ1-4,NA,ASSQGGSANEKLF
TRBV6-6,TRBJ2-4,NA,ASSYTHRGPNIQY
TRBV5-6,TRBJ2-2,NA,ASSPRGGLAIYTGELF
TRBV5-6,TRBJ2-7,NA,ASSLAGREVFYEQY
TRBV7-2,TRBJ2-5,NA,ASSLQGSGETQY
TRBV5-1,TRBJ2-7,NA,ASRPTGSSYEQY
TRBV6-2/TRBV6-3,TRBJ1-2,NA,ASSWGQGSNYGYT
TRBV24-1,TRBJ1-4,NA,ATSQRGVREKLF
TRBV11-3,TRBJ1-1,NA,ASSTGQGNTEAF
TRBV12-3/TRBV12-4,TRBJ2-5,NA,ASRQQGWTQY
TRBV4-2,TRBJ1-1,NA,ASSQEPRFEAF
TRBV28,TRBJ2-1,NA,ASSFGQGSYNEQF
TRBV11-2,TRBJ2-1,NA,ASSWTVQRDYNEQF
TRBV7-8,TRBJ2-6,few,ASSLARVRGRIRTSGANVLT
TRBV28,TRBJ2-7,NA,ASSLFGEEGLEETYEQY
TRBV6-2/TRBV6-3,TRBJ2-1,NA,ASSFSGNEQF
TRBV9,TRBJ2-3,NA,ASSTSGLQGDTQY
TRBV5-8,TRBJ1-1,NA,ASSRGISLNTEAF
TRBV5-4,TRBJ2-2,NA,ASSPGRGGSNTGELF
TRBV10-3,TRBJ1-2,NA,AISEGTGNFNT
TRBV14,TRBJ2-1,NA,ASSQEWAVNEQF
TRBV9,TRBJ2-6,once,ASSVGTGANVLT
TRBV11-2,TRBJ2-7,NA,ASSWGLAGADGVQY
TRBV11-2,TRBJ1-1,NA,ASRKQGRLDQGAEAF
TRBV30,TRBJ2-7,NA,AWSGGGEQY
TRBV28,TRBJ2-1,NA,ASSSPSGGVLANEQF
TRBV10-3,TRBJ1-2,NA,AIRTGQNYGYT
TRBV27,TRBJ2-2,medium-sized,ASSEYTSGINTGELF
TRBV29-1,TRBJ1-3,NA,SVERGQGNTIY
TRBV5-1,TRBJ2-2,NA,ASSGIRSNTGELF
TRBV5-6,TRBJ2-7,NA,ASSLALAGRYEQY
TRBV14,TRBJ1-6,NA,ASSHGSSYNSPLH
TRBV6-2/TRBV6-3,TRBJ1-5,NA,ASSYSQGASDQPQH
TRBV27,TRBJ2-1,NA,ASRFSGSSYNEQF
TRBV27,TRBJ2-7,NA,ASRLAGGYEQY
TRBV7-7,TRBJ2-1,once,ASSVGQYNEQF
TRBV5-1,TRBJ2-7,NA,ASSSLNSGTTEQY
TRBV13,TRBJ2-7,NA,ASSFHSKVHTGEQY
TRBV2,TRBJ1-4,NA,ASMLDGNNEKLF
TRBV10-3,TRBJ2-2,NA,AISRTENTGELF
TRBV5-1,TRBJ1-4,once,ASSTDRNEKLF
TRBV20-1,TRBJ1-4,few,SASRTGLPNEKLF
TRBV7-3,TRBJ1-6,NA,ASSDSRGSPLH
TRBV27,TRBJ2-7,NA,ASSRRDRHLSSYEQY